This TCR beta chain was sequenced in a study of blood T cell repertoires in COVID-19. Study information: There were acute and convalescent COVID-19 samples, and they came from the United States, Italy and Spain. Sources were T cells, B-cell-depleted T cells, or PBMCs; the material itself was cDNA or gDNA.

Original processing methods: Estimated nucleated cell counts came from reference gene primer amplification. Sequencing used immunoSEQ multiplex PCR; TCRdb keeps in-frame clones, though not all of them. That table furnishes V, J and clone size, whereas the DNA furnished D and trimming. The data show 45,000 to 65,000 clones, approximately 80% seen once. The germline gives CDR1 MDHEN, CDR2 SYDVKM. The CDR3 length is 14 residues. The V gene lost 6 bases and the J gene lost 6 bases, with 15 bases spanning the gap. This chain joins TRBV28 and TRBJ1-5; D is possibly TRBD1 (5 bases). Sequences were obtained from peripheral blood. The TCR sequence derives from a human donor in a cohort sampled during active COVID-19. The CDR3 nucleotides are TGTGCCAGCAGCACCCCCGGGGGGGGTCAGCCCCAGCATTTT. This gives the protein CASSTPGGGQPQHF.